Sequencing of this T cell receptor beta chain was carried out in a study of CD8+CD57+ T cells in acquired aplastic anemia (dated by TCRdb to the late 2010s). With regard to the full study: A mean of about 3 ug of DNA, ranging from roughly 0.19 to 27.4 ug, was extracted from sorted CD4+ and CD8+ cells. CD8+CD57+ expansion was defined as frequency above the mean frequency observed in healthy subjects.

Flow cytometry had shown CD8+CD57+ cell expansion in the patients selected for sequencing. All patients had severe acquired aplastic anemia diagnosed by International Study of Aplastic Anemia and Agranulocytosis and Camitta criteria. No patient had received any therapy when blood was sampled. In this study, sorted CD4+ and CD8+ T cells from the blood of healthy subjects and of severe aplastic anemia patients had their TCR repertoires deep-sequenced. Patients were enrolled under clinicaltrials.gov protocols 00001620, 01623167, 00001397, 00071045, 00081523 and 00961064 in the USA. Ficoll-Paque density gradient centrifugation was used to isolate peripheral blood mononuclear cells. Before DNA extraction, CD4+ and CD8+ T cells were sorted with FACS or magnetic beads. Genomic DNA served as template for TCR beta VDJ combination and CDR3 sequence profiling. An Illumina HiSeq 2000 was the platform used for TCR repertoire sequencing. On the authors' methods: Repertoire assessment relied on Simpson's diversity index, CDR3 size and DJ length profiles, and TRBV/TRBJ rearrangement plots. Whichever DNA sequence was most abundant in the deep sequencing data was defined as the immunodominant clone. CDR3 amino acid sequences were checked for sharing between subjects and were compared against published repertoires and the VDJdb database. TCRdb reprocessing: public reads trimmed at Q25 with fastp, clones called with MiXCR, in-frame beta chains kept. Each entry is one CDR3 protein sequence, shown with its most common DNA and genes. TCRdb's processing, not the study's, gives the V and J calls here. This sample gives about 240,000 distinct CDR3 sequences in total; roughly half of them show up just once. In total, the top ten clones hold 7.8% of the sample.

Study-wide conclusions, independent of this receptor: Approximately 31 CD8+ CDR3 sequences were found in both patients and controls but appeared to be highly expressed in patients and within the immunodominant clones of the patients. No significant difference in CD8+ Simpson's diversity was found between patients and healthy controls (P=0.060).

The V end loses 5 bases and the J end loses 4 bases, and a stretch of 14 bases separates them. The CDR3 runs 14 amino acids, cysteine and phenylalanine included. Just CDR3 DNA is preserved here, 42 bases in frame from base 1. Reading the germline V gene (reference sequence) gives CDR1 MNHEY and CDR2 SMNVEV. With regard to this clonotype: Its recognized antigen is unknown. No much larger clonotype is one base removed from it; base qualities were not supplied.

The V and J segments used are TRBV27 and TRBJ1-1, with the D gene call left open. This clonotype was sampled from a human donor with aplastic anemia. The sequenced sample consisted of sorted CD4+, CD8+, or CD8+CD57+ T cells (not recorded which) from PBMCs. For the CDR3, the sequence is CASSPRPPRTEAFF. The sequence in DNA is TGTGCCAGCAGTCCACGACCCCCGCGCACTGAAGCTTTCTTT.